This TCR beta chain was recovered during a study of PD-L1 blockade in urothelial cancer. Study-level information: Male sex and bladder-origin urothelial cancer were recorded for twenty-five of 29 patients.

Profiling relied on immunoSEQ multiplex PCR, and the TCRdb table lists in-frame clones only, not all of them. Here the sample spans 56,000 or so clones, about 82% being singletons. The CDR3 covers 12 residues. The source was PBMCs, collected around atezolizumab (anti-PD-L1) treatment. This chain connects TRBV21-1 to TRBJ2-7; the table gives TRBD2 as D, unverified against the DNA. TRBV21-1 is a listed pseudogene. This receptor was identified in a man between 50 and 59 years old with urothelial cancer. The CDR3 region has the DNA TGTGCCATCACGGACTTCCGACACGAGCAGTACTTC. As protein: CAITDFRHEQYF.